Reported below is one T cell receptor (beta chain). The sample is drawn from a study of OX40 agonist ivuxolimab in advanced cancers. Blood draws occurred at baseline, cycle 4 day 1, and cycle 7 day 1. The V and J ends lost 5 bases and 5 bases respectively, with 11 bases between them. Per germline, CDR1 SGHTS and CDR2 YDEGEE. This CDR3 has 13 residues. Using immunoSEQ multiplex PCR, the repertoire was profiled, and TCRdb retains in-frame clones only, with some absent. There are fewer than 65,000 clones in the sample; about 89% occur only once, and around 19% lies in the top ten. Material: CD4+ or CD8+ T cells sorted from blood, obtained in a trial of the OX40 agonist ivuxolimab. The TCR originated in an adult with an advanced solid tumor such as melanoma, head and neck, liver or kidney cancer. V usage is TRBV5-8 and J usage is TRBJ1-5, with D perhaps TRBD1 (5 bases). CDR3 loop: CASRQDQDQPQHF. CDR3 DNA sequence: TGTGCCAGCAGACAGGACCAGGATCAGCCCCAGCATTTT.